The present entry profiles one T cell receptor beta chain with its context. Its matching antigen is unknown. The sample originates from a study of response to subunit inactivated influenza vaccine. Study results and caveats: Authors suggested that a seasonal influenza vaccination recruits few new T cells each time.

This CDR3 has 18 amino acids. With V trimmed by 0 bases and J by 6 bases, 10 bases remained unmatched. Looked up from germline, CDR1 is KGHSH and CDR2 is LQKENI. TCRdb re-called the RT-PCR reads with MiXCR, one entry per CDR3 protein. The sample has hundreds of thousands of distinct CDR3 sequences; approximately 13% are singletons. Sequencing was performed on PBMCs from blood, taken 45 days after vaccination. The clonotype comes from a man aged 50-60 years who received an inactivated influenza vaccine. The chain carries TRBV18 and TRBJ2-3; 12 positions match TRBD2. The CDR3 nucleotides are TGTGCCAGCTCACCACCAGGACTAGCGGGAATAGAGGTCGATACGCAGTATTTT. The encoded protein is CASSPPGLAGIEVDTQYF.